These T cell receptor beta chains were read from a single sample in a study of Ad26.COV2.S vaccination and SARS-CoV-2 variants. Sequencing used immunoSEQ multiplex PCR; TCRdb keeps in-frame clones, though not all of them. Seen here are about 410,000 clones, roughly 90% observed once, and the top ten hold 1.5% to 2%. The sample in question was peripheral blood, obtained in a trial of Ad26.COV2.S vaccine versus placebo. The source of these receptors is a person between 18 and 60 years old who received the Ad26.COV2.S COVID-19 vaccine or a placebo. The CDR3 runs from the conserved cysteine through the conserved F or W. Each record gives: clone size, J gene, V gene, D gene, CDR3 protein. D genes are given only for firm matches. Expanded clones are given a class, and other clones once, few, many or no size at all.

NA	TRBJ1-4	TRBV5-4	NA	CASSRNRDVREKLFF
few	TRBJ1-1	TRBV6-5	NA	CASSTGNTEAFF
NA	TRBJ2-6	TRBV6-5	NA	CASSLGVSGANVLTF
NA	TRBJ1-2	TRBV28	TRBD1	CASSLIDRDYGYTF
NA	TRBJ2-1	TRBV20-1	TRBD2	CSANLAGEQFF
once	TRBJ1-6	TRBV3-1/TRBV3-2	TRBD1	CASSQRTGFDSPLHF
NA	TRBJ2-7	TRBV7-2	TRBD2	CASSLRLAGGPVSPEQYF
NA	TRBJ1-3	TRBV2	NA	CASSDEGGNTIYF
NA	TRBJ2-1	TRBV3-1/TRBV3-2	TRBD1	CASSLAGTGGGEQFF
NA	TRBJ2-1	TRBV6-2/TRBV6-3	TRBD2	CASSVLAGEGFWQFF
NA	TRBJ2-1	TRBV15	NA	CATSRPSGYEQFF
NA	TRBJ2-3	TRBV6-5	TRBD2	CASTTSGTDTQYF
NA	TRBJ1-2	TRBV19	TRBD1	CASSRDRNYGYTF
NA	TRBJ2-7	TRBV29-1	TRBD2	CSVGPGGGPYEQYF
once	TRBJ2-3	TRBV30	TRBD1	CAWSAGQYTDTQYF
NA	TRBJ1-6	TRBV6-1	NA	CASSEGWQSLYSPLHF
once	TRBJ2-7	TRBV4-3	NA	CASSQALQSGWEQYF
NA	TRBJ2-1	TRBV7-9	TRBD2	CASSTGTSGRLTLYNEQFF
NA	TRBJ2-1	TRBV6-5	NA	CASSYALAIGYEQFF
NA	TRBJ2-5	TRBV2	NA	CASSPTVETQYF
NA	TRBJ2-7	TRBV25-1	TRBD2	CASSEGGGRFYEQYF
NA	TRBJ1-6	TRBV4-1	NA	CASSQDRGYNSPLHF
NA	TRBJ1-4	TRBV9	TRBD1	CASSVTGSEKLFF
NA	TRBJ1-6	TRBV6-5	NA	CASSRGHGNSPLHF
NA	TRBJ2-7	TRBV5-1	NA	CASSLGFSGNEQYF
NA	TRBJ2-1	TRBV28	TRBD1	CASSSLWGYGQASYNEQFF
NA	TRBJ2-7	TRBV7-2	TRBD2	CASSLGGRALEQYF
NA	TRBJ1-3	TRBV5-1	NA	CASSSGTVTGNTIYF
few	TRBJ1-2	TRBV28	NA	CASSNRDSYTF
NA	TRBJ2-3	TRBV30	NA	CALRPNTDTQYF
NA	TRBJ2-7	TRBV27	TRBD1	CASSSPGQVPYEQYF
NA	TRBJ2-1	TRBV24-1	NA	CATRPSSSYNEQFF
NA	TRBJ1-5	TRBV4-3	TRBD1	CASSQGTGRQPQHF
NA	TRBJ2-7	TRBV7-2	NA	CASSLRPGQGTYEQYF
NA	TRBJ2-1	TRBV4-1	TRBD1	CASSQGDRGGYNEQFF
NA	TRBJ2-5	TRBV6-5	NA	CASSYRGTQETQYF
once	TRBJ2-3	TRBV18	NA	CASSPRASDRTDTQYF
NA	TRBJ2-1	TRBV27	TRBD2	CASSPFRTSGSGNEQFF
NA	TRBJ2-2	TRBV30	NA	CAWSVFGVAPGELFF
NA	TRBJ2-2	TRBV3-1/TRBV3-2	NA	CATSTESRTGELFF
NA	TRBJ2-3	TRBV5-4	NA	CASSLVPGDTQYF
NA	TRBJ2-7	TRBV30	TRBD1	CAWTLFTGGRQYF
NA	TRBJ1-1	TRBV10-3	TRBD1	CAISGSDRGTEAFF
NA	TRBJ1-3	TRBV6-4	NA	CASPSLSSGNTIYF
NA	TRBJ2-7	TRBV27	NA	CASSSWTGRGYEQYF
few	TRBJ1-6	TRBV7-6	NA	CASSLGAGALHF
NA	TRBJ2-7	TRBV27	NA	CASGRGALEEQYF
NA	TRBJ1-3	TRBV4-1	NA	CASSRKRVFDGRQDSGNTIYF
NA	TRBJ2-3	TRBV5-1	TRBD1	CASSQTGEVADTQYF
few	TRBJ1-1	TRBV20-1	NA	CSAQDRMEAFF
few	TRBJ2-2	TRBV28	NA	CASSPRGGWPSGELFF
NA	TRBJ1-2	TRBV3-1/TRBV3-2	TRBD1	CASSQPGQGSGYTF
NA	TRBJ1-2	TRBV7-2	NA	CASSLFRSAIGYTF
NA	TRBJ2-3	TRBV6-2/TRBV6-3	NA	CASSLGHVSESDTQYF